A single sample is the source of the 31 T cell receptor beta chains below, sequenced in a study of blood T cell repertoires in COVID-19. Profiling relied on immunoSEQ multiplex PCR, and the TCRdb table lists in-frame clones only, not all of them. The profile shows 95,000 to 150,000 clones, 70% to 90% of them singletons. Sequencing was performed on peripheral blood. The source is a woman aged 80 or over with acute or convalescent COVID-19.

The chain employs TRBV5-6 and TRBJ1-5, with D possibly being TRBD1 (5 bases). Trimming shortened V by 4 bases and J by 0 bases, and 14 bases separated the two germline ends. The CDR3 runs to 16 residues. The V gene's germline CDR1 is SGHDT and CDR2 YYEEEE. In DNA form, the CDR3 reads TGTGCCAGCAGCACGAACAGGCATTCTAGCAATCAGCCCCAGCATTTT. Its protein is CASSTNRHSSNQPQHF.

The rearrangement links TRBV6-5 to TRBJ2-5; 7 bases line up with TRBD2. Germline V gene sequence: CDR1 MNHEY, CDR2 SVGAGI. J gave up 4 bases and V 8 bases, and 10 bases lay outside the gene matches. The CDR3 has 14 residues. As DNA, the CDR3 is TGTGCCAGCGGGGGGAGGGCCCTTGGAGAGACCCAGTACTTC. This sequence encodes CASGGRALGETQYF.

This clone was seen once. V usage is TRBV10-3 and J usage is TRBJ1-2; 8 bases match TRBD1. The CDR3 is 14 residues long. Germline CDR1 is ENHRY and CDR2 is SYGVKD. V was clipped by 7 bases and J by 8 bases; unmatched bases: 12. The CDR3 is CAINGQGSFYGYTF. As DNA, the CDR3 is TGTGCCATCAACGGACAGGGAAGTTTCTACGGCTACACCTTC.

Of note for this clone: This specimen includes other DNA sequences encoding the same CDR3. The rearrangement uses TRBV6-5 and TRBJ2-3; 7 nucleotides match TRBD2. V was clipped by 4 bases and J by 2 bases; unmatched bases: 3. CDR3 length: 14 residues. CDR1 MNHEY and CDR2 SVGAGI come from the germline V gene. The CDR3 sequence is CASSSGGFTDTQYF. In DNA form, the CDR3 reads TGTGCCAGCAGTTCCGGGGGGTTCACAGATACGCAGTATTTT.

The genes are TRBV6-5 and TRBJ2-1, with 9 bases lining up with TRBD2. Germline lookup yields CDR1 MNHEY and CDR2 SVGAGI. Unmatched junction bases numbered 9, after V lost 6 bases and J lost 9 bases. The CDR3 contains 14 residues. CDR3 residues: CASRETSGAGEQFF. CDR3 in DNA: TGTGCCAGCAGGGAGACTAGCGGAGCTGGTGAGCAGTTCTTC.

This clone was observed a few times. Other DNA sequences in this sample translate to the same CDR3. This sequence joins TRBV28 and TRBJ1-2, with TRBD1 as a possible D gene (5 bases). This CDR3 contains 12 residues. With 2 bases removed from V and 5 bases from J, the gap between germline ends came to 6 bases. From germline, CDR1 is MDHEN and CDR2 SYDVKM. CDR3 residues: CASSLPGYGYTF. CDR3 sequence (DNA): TGTGCCAGCAGTTTACCAGGGTATGGCTACACCTTC.

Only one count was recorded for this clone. Here the CDR3 reads CSVGGQGTGELFF. The CDR3 DNA reads TGCAGCGTTGGGGGGCAGGGGACCGGGGAGCTGTTTTTT. This chain joins TRBV29-1 and TRBJ2-2; weak D call: TRBD1 (6 bases). The germline V and J ends were trimmed by 4 bases and 5 bases, with 11 bases remaining between them. The CDR3 has 13 amino acids. Germline CDR1 and CDR2: SQVTM and ANQGSEA.

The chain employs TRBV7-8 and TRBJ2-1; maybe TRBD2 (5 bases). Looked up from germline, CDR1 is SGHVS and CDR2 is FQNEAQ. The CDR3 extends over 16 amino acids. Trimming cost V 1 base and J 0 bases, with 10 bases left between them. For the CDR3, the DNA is TGTGCCAGCAGCTTAGAGCTAGCCAGCTCCTACAATGAGCAGTTCTTC. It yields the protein CASSLELASSYNEQFF. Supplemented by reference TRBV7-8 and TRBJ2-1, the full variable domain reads GAGVSQSPRYKVAKRGQDVALRCDPISGHVSLFWYQQALGQGPEFLTYFQNEAQLDKSGLPSDRFFAERPEGSVSTLKIQRTQQEDSAVYLCASSLELASSYNEQFFGPGTRLTVL.

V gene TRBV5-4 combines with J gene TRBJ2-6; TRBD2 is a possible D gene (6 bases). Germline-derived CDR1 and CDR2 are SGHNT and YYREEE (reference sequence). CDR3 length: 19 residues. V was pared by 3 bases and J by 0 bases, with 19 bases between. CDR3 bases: TGTGCCAGCAGCTCTGGTGGGGGGACGGGCACCTCTGGGGCCAACGTCCTGACTTTC. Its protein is CASSSGGGTGTSGANVLTF. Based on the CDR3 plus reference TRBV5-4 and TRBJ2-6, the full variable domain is ETGVTQSPTHLIKTRGQQVTLRCSSQSGHNTVSWYQQALGQGPQFIFQYYREEENGRGNFPPRFSGLQFPNYSSELNVNALELDDSALYLCASSSGGGTGTSGANVLTFGAGSRLTVL.

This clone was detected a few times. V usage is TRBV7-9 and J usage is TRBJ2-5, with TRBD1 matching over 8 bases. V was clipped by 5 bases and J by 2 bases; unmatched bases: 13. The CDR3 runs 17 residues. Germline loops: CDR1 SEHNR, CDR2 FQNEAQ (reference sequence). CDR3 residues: CASSPWAGGRLQETQYF. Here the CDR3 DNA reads TGTGCCAGCAGCCCCTGGGCAGGGGGCCGACTGCAAGAGACCCAGTACTTC.

CDR3 sequence: CASSSSPGGIYTIYF. For the CDR3, the DNA is TGCGCCAGCAGCAGCTCCCCAGGGGGGATCTACACCATATATTTT. The genes are TRBV5-1 and TRBJ1-3; 7 nucleotides match TRBD1. CDR1 and CDR2 (germline): SGHRS, YFSETQ. CDR3 length: 15 residues. Unmatched junction bases numbered 12, after V lost 4 bases and J lost 8 bases.

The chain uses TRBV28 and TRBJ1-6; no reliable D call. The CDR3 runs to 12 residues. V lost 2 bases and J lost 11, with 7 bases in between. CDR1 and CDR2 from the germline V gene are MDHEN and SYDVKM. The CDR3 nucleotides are TGTGCCAGCAGTTTAAGTAGTCCACCCCTCCACTTT. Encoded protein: CASSLSSPPLHF.

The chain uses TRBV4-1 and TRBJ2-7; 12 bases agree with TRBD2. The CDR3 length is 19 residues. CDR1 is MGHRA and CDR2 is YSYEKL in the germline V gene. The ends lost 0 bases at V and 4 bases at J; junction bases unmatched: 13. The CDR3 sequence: CASSQDRGLAGGPAYEQYF. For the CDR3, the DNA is TGCGCCAGCAGCCAAGATCGGGGGCTAGCGGGGGGGCCGGCGTACGAGCAGTACTTC.

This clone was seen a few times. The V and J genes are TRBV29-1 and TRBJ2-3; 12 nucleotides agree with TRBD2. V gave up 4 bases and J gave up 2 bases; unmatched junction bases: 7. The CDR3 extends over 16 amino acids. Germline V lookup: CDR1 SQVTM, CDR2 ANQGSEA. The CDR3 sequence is CSVVRTSGVVTDTQYF. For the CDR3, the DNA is TGCAGCGTTGTAAGGACTAGCGGGGTGGTCACAGATACGCAGTATTTT.

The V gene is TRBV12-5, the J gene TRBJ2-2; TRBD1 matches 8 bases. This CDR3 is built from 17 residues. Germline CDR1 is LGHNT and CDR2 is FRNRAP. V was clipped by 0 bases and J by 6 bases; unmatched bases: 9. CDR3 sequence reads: CASGLVLVTGVPGELFF. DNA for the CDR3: TGTGCTAGTGGTTTGGTACTAGTGACAGGGGTCCCCGGGGAGCTGTTTTTT.

CDR3 protein: CASSQGGGFGYTF. The CDR3 DNA follows: TGTGCCAGCAGCCAAGGGGGAGGTTTCGGCTACACCTTC. This rearrangement joins TRBV3-1 (or the pseudogene TRBV3-2) to TRBJ1-2; no clear D. The CDR3 is 13 residues long. V was cut by 1 base and J by 8 bases, with 11 bases left in between. CDR1 is LGHDT and CDR2 is YNNKEL in the germline V gene (reference sequence).

This CDR3 is CAISESSERGGPGELFF. The CDR3 DNA reads TGTGCCATCAGTGAGTCCTCCGAGCGGGGGGGCCCCGGGGAGCTGTTTTTT. This chain links TRBV10-3 with TRBJ2-2; 10 bases map to TRBD2. The CDR3 has 17 residues. The germline CDR1 and CDR2 sequences are ENHRY and SYGVKD. V dropped 0 bases and J dropped 6; count of bases not matched to a gene: 7.

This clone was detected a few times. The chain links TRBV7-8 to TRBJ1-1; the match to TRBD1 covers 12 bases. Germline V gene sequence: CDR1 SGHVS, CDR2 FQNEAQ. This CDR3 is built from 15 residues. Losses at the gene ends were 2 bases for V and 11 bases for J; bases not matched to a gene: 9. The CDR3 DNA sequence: TGTGCCAGCAGCTTAATAACCGGGACAGGGGGCGAGGCTTTCTTT. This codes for CASSLITGTGGEAFF.

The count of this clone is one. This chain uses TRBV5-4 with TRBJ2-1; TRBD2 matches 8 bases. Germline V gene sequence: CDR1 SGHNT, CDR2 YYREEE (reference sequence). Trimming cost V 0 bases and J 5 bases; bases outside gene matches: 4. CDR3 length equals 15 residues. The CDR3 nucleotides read TGTGCCAGCAGCTTGGGCAGCGGGAGTAACAATGAGCAGTTCTTC. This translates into CASSLGSGSNNEQFF.

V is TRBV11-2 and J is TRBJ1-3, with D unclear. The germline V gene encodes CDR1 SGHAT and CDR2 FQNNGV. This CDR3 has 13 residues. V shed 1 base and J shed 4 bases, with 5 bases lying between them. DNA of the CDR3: TGTGCCAGCAGCTTAGGAGTGGGAAACACCATATATTTT. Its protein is CASSLGVGNTIYF.

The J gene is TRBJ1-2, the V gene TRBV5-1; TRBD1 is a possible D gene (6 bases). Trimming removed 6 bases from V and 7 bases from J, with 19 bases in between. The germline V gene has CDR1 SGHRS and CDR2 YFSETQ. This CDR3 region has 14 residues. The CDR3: CASTAGAPTSGYTF. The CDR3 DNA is TGCGCCAGCACCGCGGGGGCACCGACGAGTGGCTACACCTTC.

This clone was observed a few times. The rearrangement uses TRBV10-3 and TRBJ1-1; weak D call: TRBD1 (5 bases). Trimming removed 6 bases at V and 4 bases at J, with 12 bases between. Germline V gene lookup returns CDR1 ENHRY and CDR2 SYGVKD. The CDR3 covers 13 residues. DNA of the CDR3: TGTGCCATCAGGGGGCAGGGCTCCACTGAAGCTTTCTTT. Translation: CAIRGQGSTEAFF.

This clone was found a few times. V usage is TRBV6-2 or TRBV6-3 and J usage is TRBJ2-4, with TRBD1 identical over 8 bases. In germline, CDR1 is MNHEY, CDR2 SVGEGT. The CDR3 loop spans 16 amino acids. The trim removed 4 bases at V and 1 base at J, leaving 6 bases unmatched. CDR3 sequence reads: CASSSTGDGAKNIQYF. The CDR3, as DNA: TGTGCCAGCAGTTCGACAGGGGATGGGGCCAAAAACATTCAGTACTTC.

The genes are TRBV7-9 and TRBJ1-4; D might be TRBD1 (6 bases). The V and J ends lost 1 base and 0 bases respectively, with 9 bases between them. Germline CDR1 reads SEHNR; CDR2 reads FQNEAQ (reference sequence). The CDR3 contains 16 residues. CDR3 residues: CASSLGGQTTNEKLFF. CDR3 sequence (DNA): TGTGCCAGCAGCTTAGGAGGACAGACAACTAATGAAAAACTGTTTTTT.

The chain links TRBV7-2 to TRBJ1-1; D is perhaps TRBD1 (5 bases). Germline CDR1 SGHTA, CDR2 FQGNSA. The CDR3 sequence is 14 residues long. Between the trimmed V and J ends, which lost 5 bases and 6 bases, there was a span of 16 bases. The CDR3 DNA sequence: TGTGCCAGCAGCCTAAGACAGTTTACGGCTGAAGCTTTCTTT. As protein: CASSLRQFTAEAFF.

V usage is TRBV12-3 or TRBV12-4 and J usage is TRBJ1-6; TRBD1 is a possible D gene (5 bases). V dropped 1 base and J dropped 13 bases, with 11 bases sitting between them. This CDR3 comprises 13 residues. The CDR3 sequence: CASSLGSGGPLHF. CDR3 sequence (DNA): TGTGCCAGCAGTTTAGGCAGCGGGGGTCCCCTCCACTTT.

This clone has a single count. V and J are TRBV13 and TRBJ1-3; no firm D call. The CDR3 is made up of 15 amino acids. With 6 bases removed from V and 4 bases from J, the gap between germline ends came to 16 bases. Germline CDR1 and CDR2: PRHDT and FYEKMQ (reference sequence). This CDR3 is CASSLGRPAGNTIYF. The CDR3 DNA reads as TGTGCCAGCAGTCTCGGCAGGCCGGCCGGAAACACCATATATTTT. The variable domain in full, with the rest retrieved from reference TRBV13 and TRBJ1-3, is AAGVIQSPRHLIKEKRETATLKCYPIPRHDTVYWYQQGPGQDPQFLISFYEKMQSDKGSIPDRFSAQQFSDYHSELNMSSLELGDSALYFCASSLGRPAGNTIYFGEGSWLTVV.

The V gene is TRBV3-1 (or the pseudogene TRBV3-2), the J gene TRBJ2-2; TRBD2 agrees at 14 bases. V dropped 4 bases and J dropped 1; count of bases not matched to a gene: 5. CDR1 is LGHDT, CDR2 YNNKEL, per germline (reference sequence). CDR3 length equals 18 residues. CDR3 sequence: CASSRPGLAGENTGELFF. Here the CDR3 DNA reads TGTGCCAGCAGCCGGCCGGGACTAGCGGGGGAGAACACCGGGGAGCTGTTTTTT.

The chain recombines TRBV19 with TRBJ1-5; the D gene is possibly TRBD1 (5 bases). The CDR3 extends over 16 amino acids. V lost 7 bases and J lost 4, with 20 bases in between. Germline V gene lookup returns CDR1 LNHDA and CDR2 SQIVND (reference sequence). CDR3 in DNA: TGTGCCAGTACCACTCTCGGGGGGGTGGTGAATCAGCCCCAGCATTTT. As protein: CASTTLGGVVNQPQHF. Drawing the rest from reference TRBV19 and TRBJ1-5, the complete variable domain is DGGITQSPKYLFRKEGQNVTLSCEQNLNHDAMYWYRQDPGQGLRLIYYSQIVNDFQKGDIAEGYSVSREKKESFPLTVTSAQKNPTAFYLCASTTLGGVVNQPQHFGDGTRLSIL.

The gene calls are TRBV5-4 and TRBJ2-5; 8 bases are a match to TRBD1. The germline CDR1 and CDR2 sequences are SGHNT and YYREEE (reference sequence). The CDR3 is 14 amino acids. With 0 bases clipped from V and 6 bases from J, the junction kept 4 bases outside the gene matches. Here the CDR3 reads CASSLVGTGQTQYF. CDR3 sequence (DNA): TGTGCCAGCAGCTTGGTGGGGACAGGTCAGACCCAGTACTTC.

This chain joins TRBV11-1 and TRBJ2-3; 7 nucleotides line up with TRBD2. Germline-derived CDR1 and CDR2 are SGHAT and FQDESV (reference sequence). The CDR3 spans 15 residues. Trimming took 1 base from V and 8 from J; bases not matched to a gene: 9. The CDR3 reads CASSLDASGPVTQYF. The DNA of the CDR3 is TGTGCCAGCAGCTTAGATGCTAGCGGCCCTGTTACGCAGTATTTT.